This T cell receptor (beta chain) originates from a study of blood T cell repertoires in COVID-19. Study background: Researchers got acute and convalescent COVID-19 samples from the United States, Italy and Spain. Nucleic acid was either cDNA or gDNA, and it came from T cells, B-cell-depleted T cells, or PBMCs.

Original analysis: Cell counts per sample came from amplifying reference gene primers. Generated by immunoSEQ multiplex PCR, the TCRdb table keeps only in-frame clones and is missing some. The D gene and trimming were derived from the DNA, and the V and J assignments and clone size from that table. The sample has 30,000 to 50,000 clones, roughly 94% seen once. The CDR3 has 13 residues. CDR1 and CDR2 (germline): LNHDA, SQIVND (reference sequence). V gave up 6 bases and J gave up 0 bases, with 8 bases separating them. The specimen was peripheral blood. The clonotype originates from a human donor with active COVID-19. The donor label of this sample is uncertain. The V and J genes are TRBV19 and TRBJ1-1; tentatively, D is TRBD1 (5 bases). The CDR3 coding sequence is TGTGCCAGTAGCCCGACAGTGAACACTGAAGCTTTCTTT. It is translated as CASSPTVNTEAFF.